This TCR beta chain came from a study of shared clonotypes between healthy human individuals. Germline CDR1 LGHNA, CDR2 YNFKEQ. The CDR3 is 15 residues long. V shed 1 base and J shed 1 base, with 11 bases lying between them. Original analysis: Filtering differed since immunoSEQ provided only junctions, with no quality scores. Data came from immunoSEQ multiplex PCR; TCRdb stores just in-frame clones and leaves some out. V, J and clone size reflect that table, while D and trimming were determined from the DNA. The sample lists around 1,000,000 clones; about 72% were seen once. The donors, all of them Caucasian adults, lived in Nashville, Tennessee. On this clone: The same CDR3 is also encoded by other DNA sequences in this sample.

The rearrangement links TRBV4-2 to TRBJ2-7, with a possible D match to TRBD2 (6 bases). Material: memory CD4+ T cells from PBMCs. Indicated subset: CD45RA-negative fraction. The TCR was taken from a man in his late teens or twenties in good health. Some clones in this sample may be carry-over from other donors' samples. In DNA, the CDR3 is TGTGCCAGCAGCCAAGGCGGGGAGAGGTCCTACGAGCAGTACTTC. Amino acids: CASSQGGERSYEQYF.